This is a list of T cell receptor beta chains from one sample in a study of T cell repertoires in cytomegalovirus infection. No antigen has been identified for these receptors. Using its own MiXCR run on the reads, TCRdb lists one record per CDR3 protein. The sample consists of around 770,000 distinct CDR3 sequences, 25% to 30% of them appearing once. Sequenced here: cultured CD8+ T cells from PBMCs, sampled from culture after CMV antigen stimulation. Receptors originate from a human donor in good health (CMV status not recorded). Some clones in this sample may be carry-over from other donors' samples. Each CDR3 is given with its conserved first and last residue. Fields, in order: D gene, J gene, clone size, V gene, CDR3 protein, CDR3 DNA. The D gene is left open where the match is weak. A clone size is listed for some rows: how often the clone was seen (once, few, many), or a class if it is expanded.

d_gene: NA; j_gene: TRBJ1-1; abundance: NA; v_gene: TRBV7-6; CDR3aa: CASGPRENTEAFF; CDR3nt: TGTGCCAGCGGACCCAGGGAAAACACTGAAGCTTTCTTT
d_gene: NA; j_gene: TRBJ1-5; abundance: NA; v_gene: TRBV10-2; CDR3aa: CASSESGSLSQPQHF; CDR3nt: TGCGCCAGCAGTGAGTCGGGATCTCTCAGTCAGCCCCAGCATTTT
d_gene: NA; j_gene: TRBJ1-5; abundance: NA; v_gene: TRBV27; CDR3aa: CASSLVYPRDKQPQHF; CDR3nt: TGTGCCAGCAGTCTAGTTTATCCCCGGGATAAGCAGCCCCAGCATTTT
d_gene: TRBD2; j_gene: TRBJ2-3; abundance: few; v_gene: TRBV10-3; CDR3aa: CATGLAGGPYSTDTQYF; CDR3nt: TGTGCCACTGGACTAGCGGGGGGGCCCTATTCCACAGATACGCAGTATTTT
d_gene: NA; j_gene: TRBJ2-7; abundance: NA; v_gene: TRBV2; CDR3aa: CAIPPRTDLRGQYF; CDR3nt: TGTGCCATCCCGCCCCGGACGGACCTACGAGGGCAGTACTTC
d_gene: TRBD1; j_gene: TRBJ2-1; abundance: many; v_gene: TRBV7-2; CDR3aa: CASRGGDRALYEQFF; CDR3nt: TGTGCCAGCAGGGGGGGGGACAGGGCGTTGTATGAGCAGTTCTTC
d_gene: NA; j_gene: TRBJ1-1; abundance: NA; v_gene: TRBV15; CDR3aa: CATSRDPAGNMNTEAFF; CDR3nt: TGTGCCACCAGCAGAGACCCTGCAGGGAATATGAACACTGAAGCTTTCTTT
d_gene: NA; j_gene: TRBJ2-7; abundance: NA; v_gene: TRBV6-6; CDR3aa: CASSYSMDSYYEQYF; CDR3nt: TGTGCCAGCAGTTACTCGATGGACAGTTACTACGAGCAGTACTTC
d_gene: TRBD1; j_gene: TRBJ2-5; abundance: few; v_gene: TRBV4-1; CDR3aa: CASSQGAGTGSGETQYF; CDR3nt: TGCGCCAGCAGCCAAGGGGCTGGGACAGGGAGTGGAGAGACCCAGTACTTC
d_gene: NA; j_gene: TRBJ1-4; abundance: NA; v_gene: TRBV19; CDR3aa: CASNTATTNEKLFF; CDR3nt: TGTGCCAGTAACACGGCCACAACTAATGAAAAACTGTTTTTT
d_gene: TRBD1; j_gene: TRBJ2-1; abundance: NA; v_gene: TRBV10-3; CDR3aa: CAISSQGAYNEQFF; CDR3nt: TGTGCCATCAGCTCCCAGGGGGCCTACAATGAGCAGTTCTTC
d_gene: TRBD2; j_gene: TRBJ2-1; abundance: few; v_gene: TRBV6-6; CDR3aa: CASSGSLLAGGNEQFF; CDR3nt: TGTGCCAGCAGTGGCTCACTCCTAGCGGGGGGGAATGAGCAGTTCTTC
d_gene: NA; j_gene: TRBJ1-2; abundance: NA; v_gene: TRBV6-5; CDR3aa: CASNDDSNYGYTF; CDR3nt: TGTGCCAGCAACGACGACAGTAACTATGGCTACACCTTC
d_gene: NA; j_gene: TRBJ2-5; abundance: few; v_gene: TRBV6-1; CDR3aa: CASSEGPGQSLETQYF; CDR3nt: TGTGCCAGCAGTGAAGGGCCAGGACAGAGCCTAGAGACCCAGTACTTC
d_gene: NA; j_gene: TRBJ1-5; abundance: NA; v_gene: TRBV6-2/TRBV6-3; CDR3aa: CASSYAYRSNQPQHF; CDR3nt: TGTGCCAGCAGTTACGCCTACAGGAGCAATCAGCCCCAGCATTTT
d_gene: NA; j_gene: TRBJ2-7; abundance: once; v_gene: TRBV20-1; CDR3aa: CSATQQGRPSYEQYF; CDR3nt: TGCAGTGCTACCCAACAGGGGAGGCCATCCTACGAGCAGTACTTC
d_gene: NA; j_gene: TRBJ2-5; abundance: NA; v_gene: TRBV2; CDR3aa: CASSEGLTGRETQYF; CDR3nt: TGTGCCAGCAGTGAGGGCCTAACGGGGCGTGAGACCCAGTACTTC
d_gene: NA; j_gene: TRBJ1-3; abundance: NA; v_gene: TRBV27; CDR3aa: CASSPAVSGNTIYF; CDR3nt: TGTGCCAGCAGTCCAGCAGTCTCTGGAAACACCATATATTTT
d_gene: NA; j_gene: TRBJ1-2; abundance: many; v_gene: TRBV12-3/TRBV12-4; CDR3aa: CASTSLISQTYGYTF; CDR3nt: TGTGCCAGCACCTCCCTTATTTCGCAGACCTATGGCTACACCTTC
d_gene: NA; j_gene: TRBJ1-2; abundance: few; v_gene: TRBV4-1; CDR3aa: CASSQGPGAYGYTF; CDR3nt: TGCGCCAGCAGCCAAGGGCCGGGCGCCTATGGCTACACCTTC
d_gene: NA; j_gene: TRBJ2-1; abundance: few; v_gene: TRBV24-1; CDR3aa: CATRRQNISSYNEQFF; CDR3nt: TGTGCCACCAGGAGACAGAACATAAGCTCCTACAATGAGCAGTTCTTC
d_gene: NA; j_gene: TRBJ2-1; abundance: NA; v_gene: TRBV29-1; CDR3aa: CSGDSGYEQFF; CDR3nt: TGCAGCGGTGACTCGGGCTATGAGCAGTTCTTC
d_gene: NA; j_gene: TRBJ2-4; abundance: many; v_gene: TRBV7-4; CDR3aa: CASSPRARVKENKNIQYF; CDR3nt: TGTGCCAGCAGCCCCAGAGCTAGGGTTAAGGAGAACAAAAACATTCAGTACTTC
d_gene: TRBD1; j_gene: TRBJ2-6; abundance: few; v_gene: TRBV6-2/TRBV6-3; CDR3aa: CASSYDRGLSGANVLTF; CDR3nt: TGTGCCAGCAGTTACGACAGGGGGCTTTCTGGGGCCAACGTCCTGACTTTC
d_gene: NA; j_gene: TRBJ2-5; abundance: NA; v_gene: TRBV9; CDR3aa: CPSSVADEVFQETQYF; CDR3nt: TGTCCCAGCAGCGTAGCGGACGAGGTTTTCCAAGAGACCCAGTACTTC
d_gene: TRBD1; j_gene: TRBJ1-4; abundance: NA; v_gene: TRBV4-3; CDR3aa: CASSQDSGQAGNEKLFF; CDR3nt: TGCGCCAGCAGCCAAGATTCAGGACAGGCCGGTAATGAAAAACTGTTTTTT
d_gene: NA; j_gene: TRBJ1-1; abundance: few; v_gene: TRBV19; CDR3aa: CASSIEVNTEAFF; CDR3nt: TGTGCCAGTAGTATCGAAGTGAACACTGAAGCTTTCTTT
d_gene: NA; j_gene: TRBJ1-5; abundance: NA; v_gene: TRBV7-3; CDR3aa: CASSLGGGPPQHF; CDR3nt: TGTGCCAGCAGCTTAGGAGGGGGGCCGCCCCAGCATTTT
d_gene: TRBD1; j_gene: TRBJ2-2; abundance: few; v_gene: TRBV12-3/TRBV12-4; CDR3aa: CASSPFRTGHTGELFF; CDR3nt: TGTGCCAGCAGTCCGTTTAGGACAGGGCACACCGGGGAGCTGTTTTTT